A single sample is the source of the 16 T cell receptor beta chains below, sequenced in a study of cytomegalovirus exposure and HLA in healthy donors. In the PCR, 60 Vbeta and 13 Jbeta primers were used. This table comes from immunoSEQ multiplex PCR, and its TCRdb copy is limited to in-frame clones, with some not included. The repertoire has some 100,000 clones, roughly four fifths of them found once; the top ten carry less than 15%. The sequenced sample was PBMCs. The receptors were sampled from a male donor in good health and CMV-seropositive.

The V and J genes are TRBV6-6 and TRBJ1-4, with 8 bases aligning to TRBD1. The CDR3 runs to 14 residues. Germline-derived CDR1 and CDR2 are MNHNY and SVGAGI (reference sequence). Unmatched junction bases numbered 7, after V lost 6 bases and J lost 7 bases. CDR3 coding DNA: TGTGCCAGCAGGGACAGGGACAAGAGTGAAAAACTGTTTTTT. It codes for CASRDRDKSEKLFF.

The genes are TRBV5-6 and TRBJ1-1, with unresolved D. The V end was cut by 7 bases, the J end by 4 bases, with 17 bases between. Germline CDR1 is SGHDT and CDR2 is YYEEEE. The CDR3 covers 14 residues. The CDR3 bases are TGTGCCAGCGGCCCTGGAGCCCTGAGCACTGAAGCTTTCTTT. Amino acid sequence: CASGPGALSTEAFF.

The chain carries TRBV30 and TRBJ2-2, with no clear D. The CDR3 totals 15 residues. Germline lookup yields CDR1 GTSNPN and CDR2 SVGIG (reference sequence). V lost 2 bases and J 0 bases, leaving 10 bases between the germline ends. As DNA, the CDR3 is TGTGCCTGGAGTTTCGGTACGACGAACACCGGGGAGCTGTTTTTT. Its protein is CAWSFGTTNTGELFF.

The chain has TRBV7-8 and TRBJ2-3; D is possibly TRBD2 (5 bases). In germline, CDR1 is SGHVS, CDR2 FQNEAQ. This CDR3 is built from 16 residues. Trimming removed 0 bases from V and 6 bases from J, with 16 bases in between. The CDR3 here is CASSLALPLRGDTQYF. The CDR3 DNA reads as TGTGCCAGCAGCTTAGCACTGCCCCTGAGAGGGGATACGCAGTATTTT.

The CDR3 loop reads CASSPPREGQVISGNTIYF. The CDR3 bases are TGTGCCAGCTCACCTCCGAGAGAGGGACAGGTCATCTCTGGAAACACCATATATTTT. This chain links TRBV18 with TRBJ1-3, with 8 bases identical to TRBD1. With 3 bases clipped from V and 0 bases from J, the junction kept 13 bases outside the gene matches. CDR1 is KGHSH, CDR2 LQKENI, per germline. The CDR3 sequence is 19 residues long. The full variable domain, with the rest looked up from reference TRBV18 and TRBJ1-3, is NAGVMQNPRHLVRRRGQEARLRCSPMKGHSHVYWYRQLPEEGLKFMVYLQKENIIDESGMPKERFSAEFPKEGPSILRIQQVVRGDSAAYFCASSPPREGQVISGNTIYFGEGSWLTVV.

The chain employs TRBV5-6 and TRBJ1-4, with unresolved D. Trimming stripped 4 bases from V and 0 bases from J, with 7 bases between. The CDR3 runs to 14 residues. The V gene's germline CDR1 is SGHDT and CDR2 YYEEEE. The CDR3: CASSAGTTNEKLFF. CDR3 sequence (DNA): TGTGCCAGCAGCGCCGGGACAACTAATGAAAAACTGTTTTTT. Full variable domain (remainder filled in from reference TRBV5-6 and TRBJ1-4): DAGVTQSPTHLIKTRGQQVTLRCSPKSGHDTVSWYQQALGQGPQFIFQYYEEEERQRGNFPDRFSGHQFPNYSSELNVNALLLGDSALYLCASSAGTTNEKLFFGSGTQLSVL.

CDR3 protein: CAWSVSYRDNEQFF. The CDR3 nucleotides are TGTGCCTGGAGTGTATCGTATCGGGACAATGAGCAGTTCTTC. The genes are TRBV30 and TRBJ2-1; D gene unclear. The V gene lost 0 bases and the J gene lost 5 bases, with 11 bases spanning the gap. This CDR3 is 14 amino acids long. Germline V gene lookup returns CDR1 GTSNPN and CDR2 SVGIG (reference sequence).

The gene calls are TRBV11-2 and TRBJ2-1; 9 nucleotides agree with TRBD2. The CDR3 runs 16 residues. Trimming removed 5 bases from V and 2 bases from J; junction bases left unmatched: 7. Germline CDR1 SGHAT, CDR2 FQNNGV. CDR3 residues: CASSPLAGPTYNEQFF. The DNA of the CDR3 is TGTGCCAGCAGCCCACTAGCGGGCCCTACCTACAATGAGCAGTTCTTC.

DNA for the CDR3: TGTGCCAGCAGAAGACTAGCGGGGGAGGCAGATACGCAGTATTTT. Translation gives CASRRLAGEADTQYF. The V and J genes are TRBV2 and TRBJ2-3, with 12 bases identical to TRBD2. CDR1 is SNHLY, CDR2 FYNNEI, per germline. The CDR3 spans 15 residues. Unmatched junction bases numbered 5, after V lost 6 bases and J lost 4 bases.

CDR3 DNA sequence: TGTGCCAGCAGCCTCGTGGGGGAGGTCCAAGAGACCCAGTACTTC. Amino acid sequence: CASSLVGEVQETQYF. V and J are TRBV7-6 and TRBJ2-5; D is possibly TRBD2 (6 bases). Trimming pared 5 bases from V and 1 base from J, leaving 14 bases between. The CDR3 has 15 amino acids. Germline lookup yields CDR1 SGHVS and CDR2 FNYEAQ.

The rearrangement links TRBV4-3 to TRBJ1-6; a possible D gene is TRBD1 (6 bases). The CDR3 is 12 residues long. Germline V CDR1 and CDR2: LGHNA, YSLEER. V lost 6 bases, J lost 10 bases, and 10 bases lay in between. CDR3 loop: CASRDRGSPLHF. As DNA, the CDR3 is TGCGCCAGCAGGGACAGAGGATCACCCCTCCACTTT.

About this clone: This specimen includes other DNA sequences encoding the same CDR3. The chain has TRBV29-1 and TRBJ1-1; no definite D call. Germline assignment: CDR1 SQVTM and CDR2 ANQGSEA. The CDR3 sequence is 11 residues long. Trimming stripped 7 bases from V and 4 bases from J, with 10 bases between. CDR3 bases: TGCAGCGCTCTGACGGGCACTGAAGCTTTCTTT. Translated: CSALTGTEAFF.

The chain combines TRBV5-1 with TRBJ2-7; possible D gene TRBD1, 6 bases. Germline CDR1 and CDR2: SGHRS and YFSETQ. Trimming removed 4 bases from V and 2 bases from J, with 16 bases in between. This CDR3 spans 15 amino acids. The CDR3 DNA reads TGCGCCAGCAGCACGATGGACAGTCGGACCTACGAGCAGTACTTC. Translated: CASSTMDSRTYEQYF.

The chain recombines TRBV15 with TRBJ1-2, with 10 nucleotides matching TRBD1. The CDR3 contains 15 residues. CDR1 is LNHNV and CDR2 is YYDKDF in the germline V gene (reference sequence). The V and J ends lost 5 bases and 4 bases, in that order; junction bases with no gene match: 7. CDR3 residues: CATSFGRTGGYGYTF. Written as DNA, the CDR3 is TGTGCCACCAGCTTCGGCCGGACAGGGGGCTATGGCTACACCTTC.

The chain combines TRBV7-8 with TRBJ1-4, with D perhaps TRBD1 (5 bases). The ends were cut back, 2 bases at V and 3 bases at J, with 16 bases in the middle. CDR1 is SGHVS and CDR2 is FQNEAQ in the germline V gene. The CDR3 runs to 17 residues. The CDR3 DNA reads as TGTGCCAGCAGCTTAAGGGGAGGCGGGTACGCTAATGAAAAACTGTTTTTT. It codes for CASSLRGGGYANEKLFF.

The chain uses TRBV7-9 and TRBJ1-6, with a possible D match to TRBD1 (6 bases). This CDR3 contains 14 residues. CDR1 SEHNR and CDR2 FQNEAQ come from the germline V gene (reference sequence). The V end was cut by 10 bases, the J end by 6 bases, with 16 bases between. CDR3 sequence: CATDAGQINSPLHF. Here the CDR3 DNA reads TGTGCCACAGACGCCGGACAGATTAATTCACCCCTCCACTTT.